This T cell receptor beta chain originates from a study of shared clonotypes between healthy human individuals. Among the donors, all were Caucasian adults who lived in Nashville, Tennessee. Produced via immunoSEQ multiplex PCR; TCRdb's table is partial and in-frame only. The table includes 550,000 to 850,000 clones, about two thirds detected once. Germline CDR1 is SGHRS and CDR2 is YFSETQ. The CDR3 runs to 12 residues. V gave up 2 bases and J gave up 4 bases, with 3 bases separating them. V is TRBV5-1 and J is TRBJ2-2, with D uncertain. This TCR derives from a woman aged 25 to 45 in good health. Specimen: memory CD4+ T cells sorted from blood. Subset noted: CD45RA-negative fraction. The CDR3 region has the DNA TGCGCCAGCAGCTTTAGCACCGGGGAGCTGTTTTTT. It is translated as CASSFSTGELFF.